This T cell receptor (beta chain) was retrieved from a study of T cell responses to AZD1222 COVID-19 vaccine. Assay used: immunoSEQ multiplex PCR; TCRdb lists only in-frame clones, some missing. This sample has about 140,000 clones, with over 75% found just once. This material consisted of peripheral blood, taken on day 0 of AZD1222 vaccination. This TCR was recovered from an adult in good health.

The chain's CDR3 is CASSLAGGPTDTQYF. CDR3 coding DNA: TGTGCCAGCAGCTTGGCGGGAGGGCCCACAGATACGCAGTATTTT. The rearrangement uses TRBV5-4 and TRBJ2-3; 8 bases map to TRBD2. Germline V gene data show CDR1 as SGHNT and CDR2 as YYREEE (reference sequence). The CDR3 totals 15 residues. J was trimmed by 2 bases and V by 0 bases; bases with no gene match: 2.